This T cell receptor (beta chain) emerged from a study of OX40 agonist ivuxolimab in advanced cancers. The study, taken as a whole, reports: At 0.1-3.0 mg/kg, partial responders had clonal expansion among the lowest observed. Doses of 0.1 to 3.0 mg/kg were accompanied by clonal expansion of CD4+ and CD8+ blood T cells by week 6.

Clones were read by immunoSEQ multiplex PCR, and TCRdb kept only the in-frame ones, dropping some. The data contain under 80,000 clones, 86% of them seen just once; the ten biggest clones take up 0.68%. As for this clone: The antigen is undetermined.

V was pared by 2 bases and J by 7 bases, with 8 bases of the junction left unmatched. The length of the CDR3 is 15 residues. Germline V gene sequence: CDR1 MGHRA, CDR2 YSYEKL. Sequenced here: CD4+ or CD8+ T cells sorted from blood, sampled in a trial of the OX40 agonist ivuxolimab. The TCR was taken from an adult with an advanced solid tumor such as melanoma, head and neck, liver or kidney cancer. The gene calls are TRBV4-1 and TRBJ1-1; 9 bases line up with TRBD1. CDR3 region: CASSQKTGGNGEAFF. The CDR3 DNA reads as TGCGCCAGCAGCCAAAAAACAGGGGGCAATGGTGAAGCTTTCTTT.